This TCR beta chain was documented in a study of beta chain features in type 1 diabetes. Sequenced material consisted of expressed TCRB transcripts (all of the isolated RNA was reverse transcribed). The data were produced by immunoSEQ multiplex PCR, yet TCRdb's version contains in-frame clones alone and is incomplete. This table has some 150,000 clones, about 13% appearing once. Whole-study results and caveats: Shortening that was moderate but significant affected the TCRB CDR3s of Type 1 diabetes patients in all four CD4+ subsets.

This clone was observed a few times. Antigen: not known. V lost 10 bases to trimming and J lost 0 bases; unmatched junction nucleotides: 3. The CDR3 consists of 12 residues. Germline V gives CDR1 MNHEY, CDR2 SVGAGI. On average, the one heparinised blood draw given by each donor was roughly 100 mL. The specimen was central memory CD4+ T cells from blood. The chain has TRBV6-5 and TRBJ2-7; 7 bases are shared with TRBD1. The sequence was collected from a man between 18 and 29 years old with type 1 diabetes. This CDR3 reads CATWTGSYEQYF. Here the CDR3 DNA reads TGTGCCACCTGGACAGGCTCCTACGAGCAGTACTTC.